These 6 T cell receptor beta chains were all obtained from the same sample, sequenced in a study of human T cells and chemical hapten exposure. The time point: patch test 1, 2 weeks after DPC sensitization. Treatment specified: therapeutic diphenylcyclopropenone sensitization with weekly scalp DPC. Each CDR3 protein is one row after TCRdb ran MiXCR on the RACE reads. The repertoire includes over 95,000 distinct CDR3 sequences, roughly 12% of them detected once, and over 2% sits in the top ten. The sequencing here drew on whole blood, taken in connection with sensitization to the hapten diphenylcyclopropenone (DPC). These receptors were taken from a woman aged 40 to 55 with alopecia areata. Some clones in this sample may be carry-over from other donors' samples.

The table lists this clonotype with a few counts. This chain links TRBV20-1 with TRBJ2-1, with TRBD2 matching over 14 bases. CDR1 is DFQATT, CDR2 SNEGSKA, per germline (reference sequence). With V trimmed by 1 base and J by 7 bases, 6 bases remained unmatched. This CDR3 contains 16 residues. CDR3: CSARGLAGGRTNEQFF. In nucleotides, the CDR3 is TGCAGTGCTAGAGGACTAGCGGGAGGGCGGACTAATGAGCAGTTCTTC.

There are many counts of this clonotype. The gene calls are TRBV29-1 and TRBJ2-2; D is unclear. The CDR3 sequence is 11 residues long. Germline values: CDR1 SQVTM, CDR2 ANQGSEA. V was shortened by 7 bases and J by 3 bases, with 6 bases between the two germline ends. The CDR3 coding sequence is TGCAGCGGCGAGTACACCGGGGAGCTGTTTTTT. Protein product: CSGEYTGELFF.

Only a few counts were recorded for this clonotype. The chain has TRBV6-2 or TRBV6-3 and TRBJ1-5; 8 positions agree with TRBD1. With 6 bases clipped from V and 0 bases from J, the junction kept 10 bases outside the gene matches. Germline CDR1 reads MNHEY; CDR2 reads SVGEGT. CDR3 size: 17 residues. The CDR3 DNA is TGTGCCAGCAGCCGTGACAGGGGACCTTATAGCAATCAGCCCCAGCATTTT. This codes for CASSRDRGPYSNQPQHF.

This clonotype has just a few counts. The chain has TRBV2 and TRBJ2-1, with 7 bases identical to TRBD2. The germline V gene has CDR1 SNHLY and CDR2 FYNNEI. Trimming cost V 6 bases and J 5 bases; bases outside gene matches: 4. The CDR3 length is 13 residues. The CDR3 region has the DNA TGTGCCAGCAGACGACTAGCCCACAATGAGCAGTTCTTC. Residues: CASRRLAHNEQFF.

This clonotype was seen more than once but under ten times. This chain uses TRBV20-1 with TRBJ2-1; TRBD1 matches 10 bases. The CDR3 length is 13 residues. Germline trimming cut 6 bases from V and 5 bases from J; bases unmatched to any gene: 4. Per the germline V gene, CDR1 is DFQATT and CDR2 is SNEGSKA (reference sequence). The CDR3 nucleotides are TGCAGTGCCACCGGGACAGGGGACAATGAGCAGTTCTTC. It codes for CSATGTGDNEQFF.

This clonotype was observed a handful of times. The chain joins TRBV6-2 or TRBV6-3 to TRBJ1-5; D remains ambiguous. The CDR3 runs to 15 residues. V was pared by 4 bases and J by 0 bases, with 10 bases between. The germline gives CDR1 MNHEY, CDR2 SVGEGT. The CDR3 coding sequence is TGTGCCAGCAGTTTTGTGACTGATAGCAATCAGCCCCAGCATTTT. It encodes CASSFVTDSNQPQHF.